The present T cell receptor (beta chain) was sequenced within a study of blood T cells in healthy people across ages. The authors ran a second PCR of about 6 to 11 cycles using a sample-barcoded 5' primer and a J-beta primer mix. MiXCR was run by TCRdb on the 5' RACE reads, yielding one entry per CDR3 protein. The repertoire holds some 1.4 million distinct CDR3 sequences, with around two fifths as singletons. No fewer than 5.5 micrograms of total RNA were isolated from every sample. The germline gives CDR1 SGDLS, CDR2 YYNGEE. The CDR3 extends over 15 amino acids. The V segment lost 0 bases and the J segment 5 bases; nucleotides outside the gene matches: 7.

The source material was blood. The sequence was obtained from a woman aged 18-29 years in good health. The chain links TRBV9 to TRBJ1-2, with 7 bases aligning to TRBD1. CDR3 sequence: CASSVEGGVGYGYTF. The CDR3 bases are TGTGCCAGCAGCGTAGAAGGGGGCGTGGGTTATGGCTACACCTTC.